The rows below give T cell receptor beta chains drawn from one sample of a study of response to subunit inactivated influenza vaccine. TCRdb reprocessed the RT-PCR reads via MiXCR and lists one record per CDR3 protein. The data contain around 850,000 distinct CDR3 sequences, around 20% of them singletons. The sample here was PBMCs from blood, taken approximately 5 days after vaccination. The receptor set was obtained from a man in his fifties or sixties who received an inactivated influenza vaccine. CDR3s include the opening cysteine and the closing phenylalanine or tryptophan. A D gene is named only where the DNA matches it firmly. The size of a clone is reported for some rows only, either as once, few or many, or as a class for expanded clones.

size,D,V,J,DNA,CDR3
NA,NA,TRBV20-1,TRBJ1-5,TGCAGTGCTAGGGGATACAGGAGCAATCAGCCCCAGCATTTT,CSARGYRSNQPQHF
few,NA,TRBV5-1,TRBJ2-2,TGCGCCAGCAGCGCGGACATCGCGAACACCGGGGAGCTGTTTTTT,CASSADIANTGELFF
few,TRBD1,TRBV4-1,TRBJ1-2,TGCGCCAGCAGCCAAGACCGACAGGGGTTGAGCTATGGCTACACCTTC,CASSQDRQGLSYGYTF
NA,NA,TRBV7-8,TRBJ2-5,TGTGCCAGCAGCTCCAGGTCCGTACCACAAGAGACCCAGTACTTC,CASSSRSVPQETQYF
many,NA,TRBV24-1,TRBJ2-5,TGTGCCACCAGTGCCCGGCGGGGACAAGAGACCCAGTACTTC,CATSARRGQETQYF
few,TRBD2,TRBV6-2/TRBV6-3,TRBJ2-5,TGTGCCAGCAGTCCCGAACTAGCGGGAGTTCAAGAGACCCAGTACTTC,CASSPELAGVQETQYF
few,TRBD1,TRBV2,TRBJ2-7,TGTGCCACTGCCGGGACAGGGGGGGACGAGCAGTACTTC,CATAGTGGDEQYF
NA,NA,TRBV29-1,TRBJ2-1,TGCAGCGTCCCCACCAAAGGGCACTCCGCGTCAAACCCTTACAATGAGCAGTTCTTC,CSVPTKGHSASNPYNEQFF
few,NA,TRBV7-9,TRBJ2-1,TGTGCCAGCAGCCCAGAGGTTGGAGGATACAATGAGCAGTTCTTC,CASSPEVGGYNEQFF
NA,NA,TRBV7-2,TRBJ2-7,TGTGCCAGCAGTCGACAGGGAGGTCTCTTATCATACGAGCAGTACTTC,CASSRQGGLLSYEQYF
few,TRBD1,TRBV12-3/TRBV12-4,TRBJ1-2,TGTGCCAGCAGACAGGTTGGACAGGCGACCTATGGCTACACCTTC,CASRQVGQATYGYTF
few,NA,TRBV14,TRBJ2-7,TGTGCCAGCAGCCAATTTGGCGAGCAGTACTTC,CASSQFGEQYF
NA,TRBD1,TRBV20-1,TRBJ1-2,TGCAGTGCTACTACGGACAGGGGCTTCGATGGCTACACCTTC,CSATTDRGFDGYTF
many,TRBD2,TRBV4-3,TRBJ2-1,TGCGCCAGCAGCCAAGAAGGAGCGGGAGGGGACAATGAGCAGTTCTTC,CASSQEGAGGDNEQFF
NA,NA,TRBV4-3,TRBJ1-6,TGCGCCAGCAGCCAAGGACCATCACCCCTCCACTTT,CASSQGPSPLHF
many,TRBD2,TRBV29-1,TRBJ2-3,TGCAGCGTTGCTGTGGGGGGGACTAGCACAGATACGCAGTATTTT,CSVAVGGTSTDTQYF
few,NA,TRBV5-1,TRBJ2-5,TGCGCCAGCAGCTTGGGGATATCCGGGGAGACCCAGTACTTC,CASSLGISGETQYF
NA,NA,TRBV20-1,TRBJ2-1,TGCAGTGCTAGTTTGCCCAATGAGCAGTTCTTC,CSASLPNEQFF
few,NA,TRBV20-1,TRBJ2-3,TGCAGTGCTAGAGATCGGTGGCGGAGCACAGATACGCAGTATTTT,CSARDRWRSTDTQYF
NA,TRBD2,TRBV7-9,TRBJ2-1,TGTGCCAGCAGCTTATTAGCGGGAGCCCTTAACAATGAGCAGTTCTTC,CASSLLAGALNNEQFF
many,TRBD2,TRBV7-2,TRBJ2-7,TGTGCCAGCAGCTTAGTTAGCGGGAGGGCCTACGAGCAGTACTTC,CASSLVSGRAYEQYF
NA,NA,TRBV12-3/TRBV12-4,TRBJ2-7,TGTGCCAGCAGTTTAGGAGGGGTCTGGGACTCCTACGAGCAGTACTTC,CASSLGGVWDSYEQYF
NA,NA,TRBV6-1,TRBJ1-2,TGTGCCAGCAGGCCCTACAGGGACCCGTATGGCTACACCTTC,CASRPYRDPYGYTF
NA,NA,TRBV12-3/TRBV12-4,TRBJ2-7,TGTGCCAGCAGTACGCGAGGGGGGCAGTACTTC,CASSTRGGQYF
NA,TRBD2,TRBV10-2,TRBJ2-7,TGCGCCAGCGGCCGGACTAGCGGGAGGGGCGAGCAGTACTTC,CASGRTSGRGEQYF
few,NA,TRBV7-9,TRBJ2-7,TGTGCCAGCGGGGACATCCCATACGAGCAGTACTTC,CASGDIPYEQYF
few,NA,TRBV12-3/TRBV12-4,TRBJ1-5,TGTGCCAGCGGACCGTCGGGCCTAAATCAGCCCCAGCATTTT,CASGPSGLNQPQHF
NA,TRBD1,TRBV10-3,TRBJ1-2,TGTGCCATCGGACAGGGGAACTATGGCTACACCTTC,CAIGQGNYGYTF
NA,NA,TRBV7-2,TRBJ2-7,TGTGCCAGCAGCTTAGCGTCACAGGTCCAGGGTGAGCAGTACTTC,CASSLASQVQGEQYF
NA,NA,TRBV29-1,TRBJ2-3,TGCAGCGCTACCGGGACACCTGGGAGGCACACAGATACGCAGTATTTT,CSATGTPGRHTDTQYF
many,TRBD1,TRBV12-3/TRBV12-4,TRBJ1-5,TGTGCCAGCAGGACGGGACAGGCGCGCGGTCAGCCCCAGCATTTT,CASRTGQARGQPQHF
NA,TRBD2,TRBV30,TRBJ2-3,TGTGCCTGGGAGACTAGCGGCATCACAGATACGCAGTATTTT,CAWETSGITDTQYF
few,TRBD2,TRBV5-6,TRBJ2-2,TGTGCCAGCAGCGTGGGACTAGCGGGAGTGGTAACGGGCACCGGGGAGCTGTTTTTT,CASSVGLAGVVTGTGELFF
NA,NA,TRBV28,TRBJ2-7,TGTGCCAGCAGGAGGGGCACACAGTCTGGCGAGCAGTACTTC,CASRRGTQSGEQYF
few,NA,TRBV18,TRBJ1-1,TGTGCCAGCTCACCACCTGGACGGCTACTGAACACTGAAGCTTTCTTT,CASSPPGRLLNTEAFF
few,NA,TRBV12-3/TRBV12-4,TRBJ2-2,TGTGCCAGCAGATCAGCCGGGACCCTAATCACCGGGGAGCTGTTTTTT,CASRSAGTLITGELFF
few,TRBD1,TRBV7-8,TRBJ2-1,TGTGCCAGCAGCTTAAAGGACAGGGGGCTCGGGAGCCCTTTCAATGAGCAGTTCTTC,CASSLKDRGLGSPFNEQFF
NA,NA,TRBV11-2,TRBJ2-5,TGTGCCAGCAGCATCCCGGCAGGGGGGGCGACCCAGTACTTC,CASSIPAGGATQYF
NA,NA,TRBV20-1,TRBJ2-2,TGCAGTGCTACCACGGGGACGAACACCGGGGAGCTGTTTTTT,CSATTGTNTGELFF
NA,NA,TRBV7-2,TRBJ2-7,TGTGCCAGCAGGAGGGGAAGGCAAGCTCCCTACGAGCACTACTTC,CASRRGRQAPYEHYF
few,NA,TRBV4-3,TRBJ2-3,TGCGCCAGCAGCCAAGGGCCTAGCGTGTCAGATACGCAGTATTTT,CASSQGPSVSDTQYF
NA,TRBD2,TRBV20-1,TRBJ2-7,TGCACGGGGCTAGCGGGAACCTACGAGCAGTACTTC,CTGLAGTYEQYF
NA,NA,TRBV12-3/TRBV12-4,TRBJ2-3,TGTGCCAGCAGTTTGGGGACCCAGGGGGATACGCAGTATTTT,CASSLGTQGDTQYF
many,NA,TRBV10-3,TRBJ1-2,TGTGCCATCAGTGTGAGGGGCGACTATGGCTACACCTTC,CAISVRGDYGYTF
NA,NA,TRBV6-2/TRBV6-3,TRBJ2-5,TGTGCCAGCAGTTACCCGCAGACACAAGAGACCCAGTACTTC,CASSYPQTQETQYF
many,NA,TRBV7-9,TRBJ2-3,TGTGCCAGCAGCTTATCTGGGGGTGATACGCAGTATTTT,CASSLSGGDTQYF
many,NA,TRBV12-3/TRBV12-4,TRBJ1-5,TGTGCCAGCAGTTTAGAGGGTGAGGGCAATCAGCCCCAGCATTTT,CASSLEGEGNQPQHF
NA,NA,TRBV7-3,TRBJ1-1,TGTGCCAGCAGCTTAATGGCGGACGCCACTCCAACCTTT,CASSLMADATPTF
few,TRBD2,TRBV29-1,TRBJ2-7,TGCAGCGTTGTTTTAGCGGGAATCTACGAGCAGTACTTC,CSVVLAGIYEQYF
few,NA,TRBV5-6,TRBJ1-1,TGTGCCAGCAGCCCGGGACACCCCAGGGAGGCTTTCTTT,CASSPGHPREAFF
NA,NA,TRBV29-1,TRBJ2-7,TGCAGCGTCTCAGGGGAAAGAGACCTTTACGAGCAGTACTTC,CSVSGERDLYEQYF
NA,TRBD2,TRBV27,TRBJ2-7,TGTGCCAGCAGTCCCTCCGGGACTAGTGTTTACGAGCAGTACTTC,CASSPSGTSVYEQYF
NA,NA,TRBV6-2/TRBV6-3,TRBJ2-2,TGTGCCAGCAGTTACTCGACAGGAGCGAACACCGGGGAGCTGTTTTTT,CASSYSTGANTGELFF
NA,NA,TRBV20-1,TRBJ1-4,TGCAGTGCTAGGGCGTCAGGGAAGGAAAAACTGTTTTTT,CSARASGKEKLFF
NA,NA,TRBV10-3,TRBJ2-1,TGTGCCATCAGTTCCAACGGAGCAAACAATGAGCAGTTCTTC,CAISSNGANNEQFF
few,NA,TRBV29-1,TRBJ1-5,TGCAGCGTTGTCGAGGGACCTTTGGGCAATCAGCCCCAGCATTTT,CSVVEGPLGNQPQHF
NA,TRBD2,TRBV19,TRBJ2-5,TGTGCCAGTAGCCGTACTAGCGGGGGGCGGCGTGAGACCCAGTACTTC,CASSRTSGGRRETQYF